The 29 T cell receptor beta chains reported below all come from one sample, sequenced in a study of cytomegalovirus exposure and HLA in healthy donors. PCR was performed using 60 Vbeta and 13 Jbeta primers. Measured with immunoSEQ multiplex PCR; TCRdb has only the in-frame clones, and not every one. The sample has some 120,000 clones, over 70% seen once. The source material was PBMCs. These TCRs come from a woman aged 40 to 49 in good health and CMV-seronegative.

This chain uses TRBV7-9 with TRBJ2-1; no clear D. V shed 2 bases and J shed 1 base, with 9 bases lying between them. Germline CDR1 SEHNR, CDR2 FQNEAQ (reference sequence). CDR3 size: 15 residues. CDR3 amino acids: CASSLTVVSYNEQFF. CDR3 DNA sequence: TGTGCCAGCAGCTTAACAGTGGTATCCTACAATGAGCAGTTCTTC.

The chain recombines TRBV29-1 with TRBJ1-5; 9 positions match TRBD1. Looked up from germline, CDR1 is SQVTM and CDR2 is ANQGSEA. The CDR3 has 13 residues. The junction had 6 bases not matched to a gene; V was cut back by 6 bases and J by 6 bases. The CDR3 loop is CSVGQGMSQPQHF. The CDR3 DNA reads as TGCAGCGTCGGACAGGGGATGTCTCAGCCCCAGCATTTT.

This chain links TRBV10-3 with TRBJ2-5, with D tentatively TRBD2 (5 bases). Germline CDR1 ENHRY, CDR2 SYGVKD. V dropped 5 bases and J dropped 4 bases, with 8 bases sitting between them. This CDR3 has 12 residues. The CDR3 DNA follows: TGTGCCATCAGTAGGGAGCGAGAGACCCAGTACTTC. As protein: CAISRERETQYF.

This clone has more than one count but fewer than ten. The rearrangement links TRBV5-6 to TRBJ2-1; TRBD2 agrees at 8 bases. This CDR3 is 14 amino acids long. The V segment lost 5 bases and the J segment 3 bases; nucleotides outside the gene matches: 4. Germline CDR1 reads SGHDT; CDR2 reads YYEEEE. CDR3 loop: CASRSGRIYNEQFF. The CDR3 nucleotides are TGTGCCAGCAGAAGCGGGAGAATCTACAATGAGCAGTTCTTC.

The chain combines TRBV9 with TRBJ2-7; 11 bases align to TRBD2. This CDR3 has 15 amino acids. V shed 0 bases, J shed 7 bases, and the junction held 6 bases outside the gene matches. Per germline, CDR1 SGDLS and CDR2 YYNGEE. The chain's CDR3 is CASSVDSGRAREQYF. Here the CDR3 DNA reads TGTGCCAGCAGCGTAGATAGCGGGAGGGCAAGAGAGCAGTACTTC.

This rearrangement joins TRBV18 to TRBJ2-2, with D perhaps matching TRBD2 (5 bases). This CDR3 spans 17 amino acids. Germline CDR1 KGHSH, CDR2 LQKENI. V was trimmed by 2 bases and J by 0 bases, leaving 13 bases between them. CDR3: CASSPWAGQSNTGELFF. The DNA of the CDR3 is TGTGCCAGCTCACCATGGGCGGGCCAGTCGAACACCGGGGAGCTGTTTTTT.

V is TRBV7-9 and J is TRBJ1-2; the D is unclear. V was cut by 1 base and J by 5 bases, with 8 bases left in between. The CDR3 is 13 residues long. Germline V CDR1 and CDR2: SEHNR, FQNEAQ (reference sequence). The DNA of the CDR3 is TGTGCCAGCAGCTTAGTGACACGTTATGGCTACACCTTC. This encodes CASSLVTRYGYTF.

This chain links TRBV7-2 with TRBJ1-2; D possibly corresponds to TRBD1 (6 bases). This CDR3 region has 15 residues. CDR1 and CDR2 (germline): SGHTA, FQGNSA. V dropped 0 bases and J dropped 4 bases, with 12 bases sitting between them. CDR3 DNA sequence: TGTGCCAGCAGCTTAGCCCAAGGGGGGGGCTATGGCTACACCTTC. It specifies CASSLAQGGGYGYTF.

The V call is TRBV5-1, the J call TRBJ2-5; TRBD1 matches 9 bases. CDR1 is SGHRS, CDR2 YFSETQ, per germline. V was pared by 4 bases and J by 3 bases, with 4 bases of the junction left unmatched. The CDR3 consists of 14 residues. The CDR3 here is CASSPGDREETQYF. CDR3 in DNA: TGCGCCAGCAGCCCAGGGGACAGGGAAGAGACCCAGTACTTC. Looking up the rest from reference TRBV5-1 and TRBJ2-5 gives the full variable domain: KAGVTQTPRYLIKTRGQQVTLSCSPISGHRSVSWYQQTPGQGLQFLFEYFSETQRNKGNFPGRFSGRQFSNSRSEMNVSTLELGDSALYLCASSPGDREETQYFGPGTRLLVL.

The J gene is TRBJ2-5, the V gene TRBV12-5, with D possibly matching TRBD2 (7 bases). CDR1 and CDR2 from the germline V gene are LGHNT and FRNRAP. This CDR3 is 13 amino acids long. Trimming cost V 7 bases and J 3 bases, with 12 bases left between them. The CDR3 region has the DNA TGTGCTAGTGAAAGGGGGGGTGAAGAGACCCAGTACTTC. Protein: CASERGGEETQYF.

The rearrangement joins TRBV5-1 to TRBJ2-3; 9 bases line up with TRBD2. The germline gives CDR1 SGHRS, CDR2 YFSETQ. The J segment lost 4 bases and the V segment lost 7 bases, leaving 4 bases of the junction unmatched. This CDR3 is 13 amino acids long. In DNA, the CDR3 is TGCGCCAGCGGGAGCGGGGGGTCAGATACGCAGTATTTT. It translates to CASGSGGSDTQYF.

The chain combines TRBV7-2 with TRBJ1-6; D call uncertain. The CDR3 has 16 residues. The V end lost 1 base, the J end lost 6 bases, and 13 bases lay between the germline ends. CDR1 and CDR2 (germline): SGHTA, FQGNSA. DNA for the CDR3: TGTGCCAGCAGCTTAGGCGGCGCCCTCATTAATTCACCCCTCCACTTT. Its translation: CASSLGGALINSPLHF.

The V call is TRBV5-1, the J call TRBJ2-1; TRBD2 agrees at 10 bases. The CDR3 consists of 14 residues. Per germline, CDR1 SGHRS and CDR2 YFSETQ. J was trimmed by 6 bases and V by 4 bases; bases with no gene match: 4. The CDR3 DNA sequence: TGCGCCAGCAGCCAGGGACTAGCGTCCAATGAGCAGTTCTTC. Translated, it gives CASSQGLASNEQFF.

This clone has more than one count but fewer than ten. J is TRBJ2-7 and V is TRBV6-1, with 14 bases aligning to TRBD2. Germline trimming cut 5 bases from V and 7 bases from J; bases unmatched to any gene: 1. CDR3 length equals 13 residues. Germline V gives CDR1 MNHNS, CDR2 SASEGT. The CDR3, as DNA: TGTGCCAGCAGTAGGACTAGCGGGAGGGAGCAGTACTTC. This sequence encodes CASSRTSGREQYF.

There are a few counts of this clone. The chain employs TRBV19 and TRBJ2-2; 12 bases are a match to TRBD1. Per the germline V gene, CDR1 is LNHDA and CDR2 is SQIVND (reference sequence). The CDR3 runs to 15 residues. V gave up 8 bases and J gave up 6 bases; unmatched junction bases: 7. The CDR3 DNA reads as TGTGCCAGTGCCTCGGGACAGGGGGCCGCCGGGGAGCTGTTTTTT. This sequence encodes CASASGQGAAGELFF. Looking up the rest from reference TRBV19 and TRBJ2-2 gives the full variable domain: DGGITQSPKYLFRKEGQNVTLSCEQNLNHDAMYWYRQDPGQGLRLIYYSQIVNDFQKGDIAEGYSVSREKKESFPLTVTSAQKNPTAFYLCASASGQGAAGELFFGEGSRLTVL.

The CDR3 is CSVVLGGDLYNEQFF. DNA for the CDR3: TGCAGCGTGGTGTTGGGTGGAGATCTCTACAATGAGCAGTTCTTC. The V and J genes are TRBV29-1 and TRBJ2-1; no clear D gene. There are 15 residues in the CDR3. Germline V CDR1 and CDR2: SQVTM, ANQGSEA. Trimming left V 6 bases short and J 3 bases short, with 18 bases between.

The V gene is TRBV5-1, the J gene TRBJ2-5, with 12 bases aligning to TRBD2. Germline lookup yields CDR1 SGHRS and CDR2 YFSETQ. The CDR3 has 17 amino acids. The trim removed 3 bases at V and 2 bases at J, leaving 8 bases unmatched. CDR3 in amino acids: CASSWPRLAGGQETQYF. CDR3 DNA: TGCGCCAGCAGCTGGCCGAGGCTAGCGGGGGGGCAAGAGACCCAGTACTTC. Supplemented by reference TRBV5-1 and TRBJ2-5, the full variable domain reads KAGVTQTPRYLIKTRGQQVTLSCSPISGHRSVSWYQQTPGQGLQFLFEYFSETQRNKGNFPGRFSGRQFSNSRSEMNVSTLELGDSALYLCASSWPRLAGGQETQYFGPGTRLLVL.

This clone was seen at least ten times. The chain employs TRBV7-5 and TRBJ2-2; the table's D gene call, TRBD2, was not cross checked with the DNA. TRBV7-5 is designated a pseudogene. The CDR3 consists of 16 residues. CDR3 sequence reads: CARSCPSGSCTGELFF. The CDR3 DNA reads TGTGCCAGAAGCTGCCCTAGCGGGAGCTGCACCGGGGAGCTGTTTTTT.

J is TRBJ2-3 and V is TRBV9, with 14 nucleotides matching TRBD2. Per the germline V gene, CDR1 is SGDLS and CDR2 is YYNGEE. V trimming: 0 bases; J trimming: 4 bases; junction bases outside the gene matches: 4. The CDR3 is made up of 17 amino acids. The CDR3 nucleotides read TGTGCCAGCAGCGTAGCTAAGGGACTAGCGGGAGCAGATACGCAGTATTTT. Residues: CASSVAKGLAGADTQYF.

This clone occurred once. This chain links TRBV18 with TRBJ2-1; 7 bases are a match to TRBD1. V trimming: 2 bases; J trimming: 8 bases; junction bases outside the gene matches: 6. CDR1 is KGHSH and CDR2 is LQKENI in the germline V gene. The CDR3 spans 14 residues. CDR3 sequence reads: CASSPKGTAHEQFF. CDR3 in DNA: TGTGCCAGCTCACCAAAGGGGACAGCTCATGAGCAGTTCTTC. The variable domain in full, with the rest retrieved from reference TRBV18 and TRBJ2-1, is NAGVMQNPRHLVRRRGQEARLRCSPMKGHSHVYWYRQLPEEGLKFMVYLQKENIIDESGMPKERFSAEFPKEGPSILRIQQVVRGDSAAYFCASSPKGTAHEQFFGPGTRLTVL.

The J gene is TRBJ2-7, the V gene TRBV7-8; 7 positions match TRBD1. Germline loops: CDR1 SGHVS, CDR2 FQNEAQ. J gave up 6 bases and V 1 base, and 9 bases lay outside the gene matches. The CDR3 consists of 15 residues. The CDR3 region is CASSLGDSPTIEQYF. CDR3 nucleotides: TGTGCCAGCAGCTTAGGGGACAGTCCTACGATCGAGCAGTACTTC. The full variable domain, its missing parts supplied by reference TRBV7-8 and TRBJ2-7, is GAGVSQSPRYKVAKRGQDVALRCDPISGHVSLFWYQQALGQGPEFLTYFQNEAQLDKSGLPSDRFFAERPEGSVSTLKIQRTQQEDSAVYLCASSLGDSPTIEQYFGPGTRLTVT.

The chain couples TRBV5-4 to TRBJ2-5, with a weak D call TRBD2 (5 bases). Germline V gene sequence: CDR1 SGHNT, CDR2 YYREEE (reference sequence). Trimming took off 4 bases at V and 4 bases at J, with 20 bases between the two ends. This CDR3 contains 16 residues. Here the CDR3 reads CASSIGSGSYSETQYF. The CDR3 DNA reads TGTGCCAGCAGCATTGGAAGTGGGAGCTATTCAGAGACCCAGTACTTC. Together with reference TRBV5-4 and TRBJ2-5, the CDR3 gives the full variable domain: ETGVTQSPTHLIKTRGQQVTLRCSSQSGHNTVSWYQQALGQGPQFIFQYYREEENGRGNFPPRFSGLQFPNYSSELNVNALELDDSALYLCASSIGSGSYSETQYFGPGTRLLVL.

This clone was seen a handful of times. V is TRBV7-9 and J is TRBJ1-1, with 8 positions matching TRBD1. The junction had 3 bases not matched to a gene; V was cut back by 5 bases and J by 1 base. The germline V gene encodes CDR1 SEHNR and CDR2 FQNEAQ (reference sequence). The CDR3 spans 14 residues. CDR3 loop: CASSTQGANTEAFF. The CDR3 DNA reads TGTGCCAGCAGCACTCAGGGGGCGAACACTGAAGCTTTCTTT.

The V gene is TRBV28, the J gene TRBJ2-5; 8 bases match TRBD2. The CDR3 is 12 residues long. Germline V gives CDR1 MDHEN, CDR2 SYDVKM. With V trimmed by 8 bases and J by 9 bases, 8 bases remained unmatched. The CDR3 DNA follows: TGTGCCAGCGTTAGCGGGGAAGGGGCCCAGTACTTC. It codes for CASVSGEGAQYF.

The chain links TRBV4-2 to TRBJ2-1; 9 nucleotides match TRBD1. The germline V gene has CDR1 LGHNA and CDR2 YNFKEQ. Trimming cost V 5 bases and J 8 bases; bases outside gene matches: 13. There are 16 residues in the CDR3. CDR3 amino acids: CASSSSNRGQGYEQFF. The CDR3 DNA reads TGTGCCAGCAGCTCCTCGAATCGGGGACAGGGTTATGAGCAGTTCTTC.

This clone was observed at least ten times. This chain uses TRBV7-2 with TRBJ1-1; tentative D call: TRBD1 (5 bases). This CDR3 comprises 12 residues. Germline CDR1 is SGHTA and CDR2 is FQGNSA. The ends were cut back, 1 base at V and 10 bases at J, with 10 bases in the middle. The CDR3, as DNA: TGTGCCAGCAGCTTAGACAGGTTTGGAGCTTTCTTT. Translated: CASSLDRFGAFF.

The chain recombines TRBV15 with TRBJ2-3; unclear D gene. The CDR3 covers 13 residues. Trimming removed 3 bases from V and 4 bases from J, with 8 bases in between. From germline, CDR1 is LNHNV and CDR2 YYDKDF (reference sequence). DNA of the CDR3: TGTGCCACCAGCAGGCCCTGGCCAGATACGCAGTATTTT. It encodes CATSRPWPDTQYF.

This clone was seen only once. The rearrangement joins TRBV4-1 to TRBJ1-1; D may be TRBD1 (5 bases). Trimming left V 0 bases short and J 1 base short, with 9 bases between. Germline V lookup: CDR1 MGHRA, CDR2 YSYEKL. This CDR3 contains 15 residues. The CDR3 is CASSQDRGRNTEAFF. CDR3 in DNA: TGCGCCAGCAGCCAAGATCGGGGGAGGAACACTGAAGCTTTCTTT.

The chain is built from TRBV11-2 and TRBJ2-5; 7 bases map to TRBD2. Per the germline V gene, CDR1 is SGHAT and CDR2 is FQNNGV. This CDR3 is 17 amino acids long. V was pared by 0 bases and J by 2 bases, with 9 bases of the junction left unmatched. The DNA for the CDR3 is TGTGCCAGCAGCTTAGATCGTTATACGGGACTACAAGAGACCCAGTACTTC. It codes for CASSLDRYTGLQETQYF.